Listed here are 5 T cell receptor beta chains from one sample, sequenced in a study of cytomegalovirus exposure and HLA in healthy donors. The primer mix had 60 Vbeta and 13 Jbeta primers. The table came from immunoSEQ multiplex PCR; TCRdb's copy has only in-frame clones and leaves some out. Its clone listing holds 96,000 or so clones. Sample: PBMCs. These receptors all stem from a girl under 18 in good health and CMV-seropositive.

V usage is TRBV4-3 and J usage is TRBJ2-2; TRBD2 is a possible D gene (6 bases). There are 17 residues in the CDR3. Looked up from germline, CDR1 is LGHNA and CDR2 is YSLEER. V was cut by 3 bases and J by 0 bases, with 14 bases left in between. Here the CDR3 reads CASSHFGGPANTGELFF. The CDR3 nucleotides are TGCGCCAGCAGCCATTTCGGGGGTCCCGCGAACACCGGGGAGCTGTTTTTT.

This chain uses TRBV11-2 with TRBJ1-4; TRBD1 aligns across 7 bases. V was clipped by 2 bases and J by 7 bases; unmatched bases: 4. The CDR3 is 14 residues long. Germline V gene sequence: CDR1 SGHAT, CDR2 FQNNGV. The CDR3: CASSLLDRVEKLFF. As DNA, the CDR3 is TGTGCCAGCAGCTTACTCGACAGGGTTGAAAAACTGTTTTTT. Variable domain in full (rest from reference TRBV11-2 and TRBJ1-4): EAGVAQSPRYKIIEKRQSVAFWCNPISGHATLYWYQQILGQGPKLLIQFQNNGVVDDSQLPKDRFSAERLKGVDSTLKIQPAKLEDSAVYLCASSLLDRVEKLFFGSGTQLSVL.

A remark on this clone: This sample also contains other DNA sequences that code for the same CDR3. The rearrangement links TRBV6-6 to TRBJ2-5, with TRBD2 matching 7 bases. CDR1 and CDR2 (germline): MNHNY, SVGAGI (reference sequence). The junction had 4 bases not matched to a gene; V was cut back by 6 bases and J by 3 bases. The CDR3 contains 13 residues. The CDR3 DNA reads TGTGCCAGCAGCCCCGGACTAGAAGAGACCCAGTACTTC. Translation: CASSPGLEETQYF.

The chain carries TRBV5-1 and TRBJ2-3; TRBD1 matches at 9 bases. CDR3 length: 14 amino acids. Germline trimming cut 8 bases from V and 3 bases from J; bases unmatched to any gene: 7. Germline V CDR1 and CDR2: SGHRS, YFSETQ. CDR3 nucleotides: TGCGCCAGTACGACAGGGGGTAGGACAGATACGCAGTATTTT. Its protein is CASTTGGRTDTQYF.

V and J are TRBV4-1 and TRBJ1-2, with no clear D. Per the germline V gene, CDR1 is MGHRA and CDR2 is YSYEKL. The CDR3 consists of 15 residues. Trimming removed 0 bases at V and 6 bases at J, with 14 bases between. The chain's CDR3 is CASSQDNDWPHGYTF. The CDR3 DNA sequence: TGCGCCAGCAGCCAAGATAATGATTGGCCCCATGGCTACACCTTC.